Presented here are 9 T cell receptor beta chains from one specimen sequenced in a study of blood T cell repertoires in COVID-19. Profiling relied on immunoSEQ multiplex PCR, and the TCRdb table lists in-frame clones only, not all of them. The sample lists 230,000 or so clones, roughly 80% seen once, with approximately 5.3% in the top ten. The sample was peripheral blood. The receptors were gathered from a human donor in a cohort sampled during active COVID-19.

DNA of the CDR3: TGTGCCAGCAGGGGACAGAGTAATTCACCCCTCCACTTT. Its protein product is CASRGQSNSPLHF. The rearrangement uses TRBV6-5 and TRBJ1-6, with 7 nucleotides matching TRBD1. V gave up 6 bases and J gave up 6 bases; unmatched junction bases: 2. The CDR3 contains 13 residues. CDR1 MNHEY and CDR2 SVGAGI come from the germline V gene.

This chain joins TRBV6-1 and TRBJ1-5; TRBD1 aligns across 7 bases. The germline gives CDR1 MNHNS, CDR2 SASEGT. This CDR3 has 15 residues. V trimming: 3 bases; J trimming: 2 bases; junction bases outside the gene matches: 4. DNA of the CDR3: TGTGCCAGCAGTGATCCAACAGGGGGCAATCAGCCCCAGCATTTT. It translates to CASSDPTGGNQPQHF.

In regard to this clone: Other DNA sequences of this sample code for an identical CDR3. This chain uses TRBV29-1 with TRBJ1-1, with D unclear. This CDR3 has 17 amino acids. Germline V lookup: CDR1 SQVTM, CDR2 ANQGSEA. V lost 3 bases and J lost 0, with 20 bases in between. The CDR3 is CSVDWEGGYKMNTEAFF. The CDR3 coding sequence is TGCAGCGTTGATTGGGAGGGAGGGTATAAGATGAACACTGAAGCTTTCTTT.

This chain connects TRBV28 to TRBJ2-7, with 8 bases lining up with TRBD1. The length of the CDR3 is 17 residues. Germline-derived CDR1 and CDR2 are MDHEN and SYDVKM. J was trimmed by 3 bases and V by 7 bases; bases with no gene match: 17. DNA for the CDR3: TGTGCCAGCATCGAGGACAGGGATTCTCCCTCCAACTACGAGCAGTACTTC. This codes for CASIEDRDSPSNYEQYF.

The chain uses TRBV19 and TRBJ1-5, with a weak D call TRBD1 (6 bases). The CDR3 length is 18 residues. V gave up 8 bases and J gave up 0 bases, with 23 bases separating them. Per germline, CDR1 LNHDA and CDR2 SQIVND (reference sequence). CDR3 in amino acids: CASPRGGGPPISNQPQHF. The CDR3 DNA reads TGTGCCAGTCCTAGGGGCGGGGGCCCTCCCATTAGCAATCAGCCCCAGCATTTT. Full variable domain (rest looked up from reference TRBV19 and TRBJ1-5): DGGITQSPKYLFRKEGQNVTLSCEQNLNHDAMYWYRQDPGQGLRLIYYSQIVNDFQKGDIAEGYSVSREKKESFPLTVTSAQKNPTAFYLCASPRGGGPPISNQPQHFGDGTRLSIL.

This clone was detected a few times. The chain carries TRBV5-6 and TRBJ1-2, with a possible D match to TRBD1 (5 bases). CDR3 length: 15 amino acids. Trimming shortened V by 2 bases and J by 2 bases, and 13 bases separated the two germline ends. In germline, CDR1 is SGHDT, CDR2 YYEEEE. CDR3 in amino acids: CASSFYRKKNYGYTF. CDR3 nucleotides: TGTGCCAGCAGCTTTTACAGGAAAAAAAACTATGGCTACACCTTC.

Here the CDR3 DNA reads TGTGCCAGCAGCTTAGGGTCACAGGGTGTCTATGGCTACACCTTC. It translates to CASSLGSQGVYGYTF. The chain carries TRBV7-2 and TRBJ1-2, with a weak D call TRBD1 (6 bases). CDR1 is SGHTA, CDR2 FQGNSA, per germline. The CDR3 spans 15 residues. Trimming took off 1 base at V and 4 bases at J, with 13 bases between the two ends.

This clone has just a few counts. The rearrangement links TRBV18 to TRBJ2-2; D is undetermined. The CDR3 length is 14 residues. The ends were cut back, 3 bases at V and 1 base at J, with 6 bases in the middle. The germline V gene has CDR1 KGHSH and CDR2 LQKENI. In nucleotides, the CDR3 is TGTGCCAGCTCACCCCTCGGGAACACCGGGGAGCTGTTTTTT. Amino acids: CASSPLGNTGELFF.

In this sample, this clone turned up once. The chain has TRBV6-2 or TRBV6-3 and TRBJ1-2, with a tentative D call TRBD1 (5 bases). V was pared by 3 bases and J by 0 bases, with 11 bases between. Germline V lookup: CDR1 MNHEY, CDR2 SVGEGT. The CDR3 consists of 15 residues. The CDR3 DNA reads TGTGCCAGCAGTTATACAGGAGTCCCTAACTATGGCTACACCTTC. Translation: CASSYTGVPNYGYTF.